The 28 T cell receptor beta chains given below trace back to one sample, sequenced in a study of persistence of HIV-infected CD4 T cells. The libraries were made with immunoSEQ version 4 in survey mode. Profiling relied on immunoSEQ multiplex PCR, and the TCRdb table lists in-frame clones only, not all of them. The repertoire holds about 13,000 clones, around 68% seen once, with approximately 18% in the top ten. Cells were stimulated with CMV-infected fibroblast lysates at 10 ug/mL. CD4+ T cells upregulating both CD40 ligand and CD69 were sorted as responding cells. For these receptors, no antigen is known. Sequences were derived from CD4+ T cells sorted from PBMCs after approximately 20-hour stimulation, sampled from a patient who received antiretroviral therapy. Receptor source: an adult man with HIV who was CMV-seropositive.

This chain links TRBV11-2 with TRBJ2-4; no clear D. V lost 1 base and J 7 bases, leaving 5 bases between the germline ends. The germline V gene has CDR1 SGHAT and CDR2 FQNNGV. The CDR3 is 12 amino acids. The CDR3 region has the DNA TGTGCCAGCAGCTTAGCGGGTAACATTCAGTACTTC. Its protein is CASSLAGNIQYF.

The sample holds a few counts of this clone. The chain recombines TRBV2 with TRBJ2-1, with 8 bases lining up with TRBD2. V lost 5 bases to trimming and J lost 5 bases; unmatched junction nucleotides: 5. The CDR3 is 14 amino acids. Per the germline V gene, CDR1 is SNHLY and CDR2 is FYNNEI. CDR3 region: CASSTSGGHNEQFF. DNA for the CDR3: TGTGCCAGCAGTACGAGCGGGGGCCACAATGAGCAGTTCTTC.

This clone came up a few times. The chain carries TRBV5-1 and TRBJ2-6, with D perhaps matching TRBD1 (6 bases). CDR3 size: 15 residues. Between the trimmed V and J ends, which lost 4 bases and 1 base, there was a span of 9 bases. Germline loops: CDR1 SGHRS, CDR2 YFSETQ. The CDR3 bases are TGCGCCAGCAGCATCACAGGGTCTGGGGCCAACGTCCTGACTTTC. Translated, it gives CASSITGSGANVLTF.

This rearrangement joins TRBV2 to TRBJ1-4; TRBD1 aligns across 8 bases. Germline-derived CDR1 and CDR2 are SNHLY and FYNNEI. V shed 8 bases, J shed 7 bases, and the junction held 12 bases outside the gene matches. CDR3 size: 15 residues. This CDR3 is CASLDPTGAIEKLFF. The DNA for the CDR3 is TGTGCCAGCCTAGATCCGACAGGGGCCATTGAAAAACTGTTTTTT.

Note on this clone: A much larger clone is a single base away; this may be a read error. V usage is TRBV28 and J usage is TRBJ2-1; D is uncertain. With 3 bases removed from V and 4 bases from J, the gap between germline ends came to 4 bases. The CDR3 runs 12 residues. Germline loops: CDR1 MDHEN, CDR2 SYDVKM. The CDR3 spells CASSFEYNEQFF. Written as DNA, the CDR3 is TGTGCCAGCAGTTTTGAGTACAATGAGCAGTTCTTC.

The gene calls are TRBV28 and TRBJ2-3, with a tentative D call TRBD2 (7 bases). The CDR3 runs to 18 residues. In germline, CDR1 is MDHEN, CDR2 SYDVKM. The V gene lost 7 bases and the J gene lost 0 bases, with 23 bases spanning the gap. In DNA, the CDR3 is TGTGCCAGCACTCGTATCGGGGGGCCCGAATATAGCACAGATACGCAGTATTTT. It codes for CASTRIGGPEYSTDTQYF.

The chain links TRBV29-1 to TRBJ1-2; D not certain. V was shortened by 7 bases and J by 6 bases, with 21 bases between the two germline ends. CDR3 length equals 14 residues. CDR1 is SQVTM, CDR2 ANQGSEA, per germline. The CDR3 DNA reads as TGCAGCGCCCCTATGGGAACATGGCCTGATGGCTACACCTTC. Its protein is CSAPMGTWPDGYTF.

For this clone: Other DNA sequences in the same sample also yield this CDR3. The CDR3 sequence: CATSRDRDSYEQYF. CDR3 DNA: TGTGCCACCAGCAGAGACAGGGACTCCTACGAGCAGTACTTC. The chain joins TRBV15 to TRBJ2-7, with D possibly TRBD1 on 5 matching bases. Trimming cost V 0 bases and J 0 bases, with 6 bases left between them. The CDR3 contains 14 residues. Germline assignment: CDR1 LNHNV and CDR2 YYDKDF (reference sequence).

The CDR3 region is CASSLFGYSPLHF. As DNA, the CDR3 is TGTGCCAGCAGCTTATTCGGGTATTCACCCCTCCACTTT. V usage is TRBV7-3 and J usage is TRBJ1-6; no clear D gene. CDR1 is SGHTA, CDR2 FQGTGA, per germline. Trimming pared 2 bases from V and 8 bases from J, leaving 7 bases between. The CDR3 contains 13 residues.

The genes are TRBV7-9 and TRBJ2-2; D remains ambiguous. CDR1 is SEHNR, CDR2 FQNEAQ, per germline (reference sequence). There are 13 residues in the CDR3. Deletions cut 3 bases from V and 0 bases from J, with 2 bases between. CDR3 in amino acids: CASSFTNTGELFF. In nucleotides, the CDR3 is TGTGCCAGCAGCTTCACGAACACCGGGGAGCTGTTTTTT. The whole variable domain, remainder taken from reference TRBV7-9 and TRBJ2-2, is DTGVSQNPRHKITKRGQNVTFRCDPISEHNRLYWYRQTLGQGPEFLTYFQNEAQLEKSRLLSDRFSAERPKGSFSTLEIQRTEQGDSAMYLCASSFTNTGELFFGEGSRLTVL.

This clone was counted a single time. The chain links TRBV5-1 to TRBJ1-5; D is undetermined. The length of the CDR3 is 15 residues. With 5 bases removed from V and 0 bases from J, the gap between germline ends came to 12 bases. Germline CDR1 and CDR2: SGHRS and YFSETQ. The CDR3 here is CASSLTTDSNQPQHF. CDR3 coding DNA: TGCGCCAGCAGTTTAACTACAGATAGCAATCAGCCCCAGCATTTT.

V gene TRBV15 combines with J gene TRBJ1-3; unclear D gene. In germline, CDR1 is LNHNV, CDR2 YYDKDF (reference sequence). This CDR3 is 13 amino acids long. V shed 0 bases and J shed 4 bases, with 4 bases lying between them. The CDR3 DNA reads TGTGCCACCAGCAGAGATCCCGGAAACACCATATATTTT. Translating it yields CATSRDPGNTIYF.

The chain recombines TRBV4-1 with TRBJ2-6, with 7 bases identical to TRBD2. Germline lookup yields CDR1 MGHRA and CDR2 YSYEKL. This CDR3 is built from 18 residues. Unmatched junction bases numbered 9, after V lost 4 bases and J lost 0 bases. CDR3 DNA sequence: TGCGCCAGCAGCCGGGCTAGCGGCCTCCCCTCTGGGGCCAACGTCCTGACTTTC. It specifies CASSRASGLPSGANVLTF.

This chain's CDR3 is CASSLTQGLSEAFF. Here the CDR3 DNA reads TGTGCCAGCAGCCTGACTCAGGGTCTCTCTGAAGCTTTCTTT. The rearrangement joins TRBV27 to TRBJ1-1; D is perhaps TRBD1 (5 bases). The CDR3 is made up of 14 amino acids. Germline loops: CDR1 MNHEY, CDR2 SMNVEV (reference sequence). The V gene lost 6 bases and the J gene lost 6 bases, with 17 bases spanning the gap.

The genes are TRBV7-3 and TRBJ2-1, with no clear D. From germline, CDR1 is SGHTA and CDR2 FQGTGA. This CDR3 is 14 amino acids long. V was clipped by 2 bases and J by 5 bases, with 10 bases between them. CDR3 coding DNA: TGTGCCAGCAGCTTACATCTCAAAAACAATGAGCAGTTCTTC. Protein: CASSLHLKNNEQFF. The full variable domain, rest sourced from reference TRBV7-3 and TRBJ2-1, is GAGVSQTPSNKVTEKGKYVELRCDPISGHTALYWYRQSLGQGPEFLIYFQGTGAADDSGLPNDRFFAVRPEGSVSTLKIQRTERGDSAVYLCASSLHLKNNEQFFGPGTRLTVL.

The genes are TRBV29-1 and TRBJ1-2; maybe TRBD1 (6 bases). The V gene's germline CDR1 is SQVTM and CDR2 ANQGSEA. Trimming shortened V by 6 bases and J by 4 bases, and 15 bases separated the two germline ends. The CDR3 extends over 13 amino acids. The CDR3 DNA follows: TGCAGCGTCGCCTGGGGGGCCGGCTATGGCTACACCTTC. It translates to CSVAWGAGYGYTF.

This clone was observed once. The junction shows a germline mismatch at one end, possibly a read error. The sample has other DNA sequences that encode this CDR3 too. This chain uses TRBV19 with TRBJ1-1; D uncertain. Germline V CDR1 and CDR2: LNHDA, SQIVND (reference sequence). The CDR3 totals 13 residues. The CDR3 DNA follows: TGTGCCAGTAGTATAAATGGTGACACTGAGGCTTTCTTT. It specifies CASSINGDTEAFF.

The chain is built from TRBV5-5 and TRBJ1-4, with D possibly being TRBD1 (5 bases). V lost 4 bases and J lost 5, with 9 bases in between. The length of the CDR3 is 13 residues. Germline-derived CDR1 and CDR2 are SGHKS and YYEKEE (reference sequence). The DNA for the CDR3 is TGTGCCAGCAGCCGGGGGGGAAATGAAAAACTGTTTTTT. Its translation is CASSRGGNEKLFF.

The chain has TRBV6-5 and TRBJ1-1, with a tentative D call TRBD1 (5 bases). From germline, CDR1 is MNHEY and CDR2 SVGAGI. CDR3 size: 14 residues. The V end lost 2 bases, the J end lost 1 base, and 8 bases lay between the germline ends. The CDR3 reads CASSYRDGNTEAFF. For the CDR3, the DNA is TGTGCCAGCAGTTACAGGGACGGGAACACTGAAGCTTTCTTT.

The CDR3 loop reads CASSFGLTGNTIYF. CDR3 DNA: TGTGCCAGCAGCTTCGGACTGACTGGAAACACCATATATTTT. The rearrangement uses TRBV7-9 and TRBJ1-3; D unclear. The CDR3 loop spans 14 amino acids. V was pared by 3 bases and J by 2 bases, with 8 bases between. Germline CDR1 SEHNR, CDR2 FQNEAQ (reference sequence).

The sample holds one count of this clone. The chain employs TRBV12-3 or TRBV12-4 and TRBJ2-7; D not resolved. The CDR3 sequence is 13 residues long. V was shortened by 5 bases and J by 2 bases, with 10 bases between the two germline ends. CDR3 protein: CASSPDTTYEQYF. DNA of the CDR3: TGTGCCAGCAGTCCAGACACCACCTACGAGCAGTACTTC.

CDR3 sequence: CASSAQVVLFF. The CDR3 DNA sequence: TGTGCCAGCAGCGCTCAGGTGGTTCTGTTTTTT. The V call is TRBV6-5, the J call TRBJ1-4, with D uncertain. The CDR3 contains 11 residues. In germline, CDR1 is MNHEY, CDR2 SVGAGI. Trimming pared 6 bases from V and 14 bases from J, leaving 13 bases between.

This chain connects TRBV19 to TRBJ1-2; D is unresolved. Trimming shortened V by 3 bases and J by 4 bases, and 6 bases separated the two germline ends. This CDR3 contains 12 residues. Germline V gene sequence: CDR1 LNHDA, CDR2 SQIVND (reference sequence). Here the CDR3 DNA reads TGTGCCAGTAGTATGAGAAGCTATGGCTACACCTTC. Protein sequence: CASSMRSYGYTF.

The chain recombines TRBV6-5 with TRBJ2-7, with TRBD1 matching over 11 bases. CDR1 is MNHEY and CDR2 is SVGAGI in the germline V gene. The V gene end was trimmed by 6 bases and the J gene end by 4 bases; junction bases not matched to a gene: 2. CDR3 length: 13 residues. The CDR3 region is CASSGTGGYEQYF. CDR3 DNA sequence: TGTGCCAGCAGCGGGACAGGGGGGTACGAGCAGTACTTC.

V usage is TRBV6-5 and J usage is TRBJ2-2, with D perhaps TRBD1 or TRBD2 (5 bases each). The germline gives CDR1 MNHEY, CDR2 SVGAGI. CDR3 size: 15 residues. Trimming shortened V by 1 base and J by 4 bases, and 10 bases separated the two germline ends. The CDR3 nucleotides are TGTGCCAGCAGTTACTGGGGGACCACCACCGGGGAGCTGTTTTTT. Translation gives CASSYWGTTTGELFF.

J is TRBJ2-2 and V is TRBV5-1; TRBD2 aligns across 11 bases. The CDR3 consists of 17 residues. The V and J ends lost 0 bases and 5 bases, in that order; junction bases with no gene match: 6. Germline V gene lookup returns CDR1 SGHRS and CDR2 YFSETQ. The CDR3 nucleotides are TGCGCCAGCAGCTTGGTTCTAGCGGGGGGATTGACCGGGGAGCTGTTTTTT. Translating it yields CASSLVLAGGLTGELFF. The entire variable domain, with the rest obtained from reference TRBV5-1 and TRBJ2-2, is as follows: KAGVTQTPRYLIKTRGQQVTLSCSPISGHRSVSWYQQTPGQGLQFLFEYFSETQRNKGNFPGRFSGRQFSNSRSEMNVSTLELGDSALYLCASSLVLAGGLTGELFFGEGSRLTVL.

This clone appeared once. The chain joins TRBV12-5 to TRBJ2-7; possible D gene TRBD1, 6 bases. Trimming shortened V by 5 bases and J by 3 bases, and 23 bases separated the two germline ends. Germline-derived CDR1 and CDR2 are LGHNT and FRNRAP. The CDR3 spans 17 residues. CDR3 residues: CASGEPPGHRVIYEQYF. The CDR3 DNA follows: TGTGCTAGTGGTGAACCGCCGGGACACAGGGTTATCTACGAGCAGTACTTC. The full variable domain, with the rest looked up from reference TRBV12-5 and TRBJ2-7, is DARVTQTPRHKVTEMGQEVTMRCQPILGHNTVFWYRQTMMQGLELLAYFRNRAPLDDSGMPKDRFSAEMPDATLATLKIQPSEPRDSAVYFCASGEPPGHRVIYEQYFGPGTRLTVT.

This clone appeared a few times. V and J are TRBV6-5 and TRBJ1-1; D is perhaps TRBD1 (5 bases). The CDR3 length is 16 residues. Germline CDR1 and CDR2: MNHEY and SVGAGI. The V gene lost 0 bases and the J gene lost 1 base, with 12 bases spanning the gap. The chain's CDR3 is CASSYSGWGENTEAFF. In DNA, the CDR3 is TGTGCCAGCAGTTACTCAGGCTGGGGGGAGAACACTGAAGCTTTCTTT.